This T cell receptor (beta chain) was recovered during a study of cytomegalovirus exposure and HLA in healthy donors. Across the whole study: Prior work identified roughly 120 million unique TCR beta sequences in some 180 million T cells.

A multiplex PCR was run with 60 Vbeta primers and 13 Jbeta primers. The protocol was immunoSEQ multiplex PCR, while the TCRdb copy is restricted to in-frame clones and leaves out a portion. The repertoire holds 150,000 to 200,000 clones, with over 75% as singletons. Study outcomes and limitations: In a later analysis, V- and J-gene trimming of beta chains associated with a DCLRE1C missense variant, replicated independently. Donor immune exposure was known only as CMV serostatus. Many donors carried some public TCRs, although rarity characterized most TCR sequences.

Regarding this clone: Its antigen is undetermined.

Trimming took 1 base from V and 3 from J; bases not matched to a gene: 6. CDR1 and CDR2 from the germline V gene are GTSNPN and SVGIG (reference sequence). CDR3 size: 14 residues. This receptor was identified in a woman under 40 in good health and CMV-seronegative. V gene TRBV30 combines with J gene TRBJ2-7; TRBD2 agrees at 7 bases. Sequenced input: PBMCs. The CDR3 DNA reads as TGTGCCTGGAGTGCGGGAGGACTAGTCTACGAGCAGTACTTC. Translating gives CAWSAGGLVYEQYF.